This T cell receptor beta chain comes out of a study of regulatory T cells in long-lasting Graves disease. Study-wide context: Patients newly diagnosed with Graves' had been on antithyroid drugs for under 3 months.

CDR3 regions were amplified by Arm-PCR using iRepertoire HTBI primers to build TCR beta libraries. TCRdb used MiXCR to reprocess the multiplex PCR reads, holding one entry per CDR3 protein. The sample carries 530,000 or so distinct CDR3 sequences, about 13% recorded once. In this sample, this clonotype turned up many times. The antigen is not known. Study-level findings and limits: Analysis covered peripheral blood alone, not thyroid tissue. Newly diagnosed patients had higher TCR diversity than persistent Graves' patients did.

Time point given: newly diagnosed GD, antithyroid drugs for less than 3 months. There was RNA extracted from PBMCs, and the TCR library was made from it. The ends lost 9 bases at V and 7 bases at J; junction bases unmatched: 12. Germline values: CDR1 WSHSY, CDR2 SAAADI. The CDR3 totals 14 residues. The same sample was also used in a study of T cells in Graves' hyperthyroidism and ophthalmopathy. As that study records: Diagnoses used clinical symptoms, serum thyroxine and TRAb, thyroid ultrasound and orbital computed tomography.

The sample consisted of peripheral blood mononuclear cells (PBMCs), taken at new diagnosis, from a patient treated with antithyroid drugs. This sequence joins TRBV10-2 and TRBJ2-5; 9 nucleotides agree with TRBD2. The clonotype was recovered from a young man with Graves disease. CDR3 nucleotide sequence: TGCGCCAGTGGGACTAGCCCGGCGGGGGGGACCCAGTACTTC. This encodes CASGTSPAGGTQYF.